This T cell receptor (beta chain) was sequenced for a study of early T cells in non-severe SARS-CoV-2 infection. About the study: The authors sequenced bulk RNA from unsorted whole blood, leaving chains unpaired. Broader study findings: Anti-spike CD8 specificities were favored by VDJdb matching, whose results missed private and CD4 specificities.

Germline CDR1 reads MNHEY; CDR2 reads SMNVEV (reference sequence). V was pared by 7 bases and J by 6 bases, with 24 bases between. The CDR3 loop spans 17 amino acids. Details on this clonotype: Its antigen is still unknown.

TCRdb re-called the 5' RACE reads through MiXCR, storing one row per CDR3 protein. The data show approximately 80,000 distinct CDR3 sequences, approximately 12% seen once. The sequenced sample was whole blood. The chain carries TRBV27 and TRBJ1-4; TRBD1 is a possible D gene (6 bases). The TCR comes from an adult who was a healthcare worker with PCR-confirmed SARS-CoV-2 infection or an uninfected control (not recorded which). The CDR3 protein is CASMIQGAGIRHEKLFF. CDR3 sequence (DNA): TGTGCCAGCATGATACAGGGAGCCGGGATCCGACATGAAAAACTGTTTTTT.